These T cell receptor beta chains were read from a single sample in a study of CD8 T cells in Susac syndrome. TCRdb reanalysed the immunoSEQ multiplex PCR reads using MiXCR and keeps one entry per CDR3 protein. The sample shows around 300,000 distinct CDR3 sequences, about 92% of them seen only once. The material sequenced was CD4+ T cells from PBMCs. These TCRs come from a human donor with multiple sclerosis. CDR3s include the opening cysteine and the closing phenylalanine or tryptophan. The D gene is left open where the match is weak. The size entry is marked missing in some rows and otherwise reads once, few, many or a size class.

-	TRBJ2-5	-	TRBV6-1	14	TGTGCCAGCAGTGAAGCGCTGGTCCTAGAGACCCAGTGCTTC	CASSEALVLETQCF
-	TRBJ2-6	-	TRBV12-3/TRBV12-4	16	TGTGCCAGCAGTCCACGGCAGGGCTCTGGGGCCAACGTCCTGACTTTC	CASSPRQGSGANVLTF
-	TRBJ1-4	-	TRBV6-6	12	TGTGCCAGCGGTCAACCCAATGAAAAACTGTTTTTT	CASGQPNEKLFF
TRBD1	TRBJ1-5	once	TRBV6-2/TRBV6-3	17	TGTGCCAGCAGCAGAGACAGGGTGAAGATTAGCAATCAGCCCCAGCATTTT	CASSRDRVKISNQPQHF
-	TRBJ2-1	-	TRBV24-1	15	TGTGCCACCAGTGATAGTCGGACGGCCTACAATGAGCAGTTCTTC	CATSDSRTAYNEQFF
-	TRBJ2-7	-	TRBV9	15	TGTGCCAGCAGCCCAGCAGGGGCTATCTCCTACGAGCAGTACTTC	CASSPAGAISYEQYF
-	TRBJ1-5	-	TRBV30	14	TGTGCCTGGAGTGGGGGGTATAGCAATCAGCCCCAGCATTTT	CAWSGGYSNQPQHF
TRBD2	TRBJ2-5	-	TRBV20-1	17	TGCAGTGCTAGAGCTCCTTTACTAGCGGGGGGGCGGGAGACCCAGTACTTC	CSARAPLLAGGRETQYF
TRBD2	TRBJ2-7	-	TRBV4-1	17	TGCGCCAGCAGCCAAGAGATAGGATTAGCGGGCTCCTACGAGCAGTACTTC	CASSQEIGLAGSYEQYF
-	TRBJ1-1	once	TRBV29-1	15	TGCAGCGTTGCTTACGGGTCAGGGATGGGCACTGAAGCTTTCTTT	CSVAYGSGMGTEAFF
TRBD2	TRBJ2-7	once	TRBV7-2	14	TGTGCCAGCAGCTCGGGACTAGCGGGAGGGAAGCAGTACTTC	CASSSGLAGGKQYF
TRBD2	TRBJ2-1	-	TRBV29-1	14	TGCAGCGTGGAAGGGCGGGAGAGATACAATGAGCAGTTCTTC	CSVEGRERYNEQFF
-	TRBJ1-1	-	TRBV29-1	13	TGCAGCCCGATACGGGACTTGGACACTGAAGCTTTCTTT	CSPIRDLDTEAFF
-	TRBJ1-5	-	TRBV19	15	TGTGCCAGTAGTATCCGGGTCTATAGCAATCAGCCCCAGCATTTT	CASSIRVYSNQPQHF
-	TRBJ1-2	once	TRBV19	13	TGTGCCAGTAGTCTGGGGATCCGAGGAGGCTACACCTTC	CASSLGIRGGYTF
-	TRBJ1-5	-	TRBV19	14	TGTGCCAGTAGTATTAACAGGGGCAATCAGCCCCAGCATTTT	CASSINRGNQPQHF
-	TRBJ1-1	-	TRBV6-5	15	TGTGCCAGCAGTTACTCCAACAGACGGAACACTGAAGCTTTCTTT	CASSYSNRRNTEAFF
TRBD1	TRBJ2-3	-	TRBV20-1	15	TGCAGTGCTACGGGACAGGGGGCTTTCACAGATACGCAGTATTTT	CSATGQGAFTDTQYF
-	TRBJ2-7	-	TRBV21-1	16	TGTGCCAGCAGCAAAAGGGCGGAGGGGGCGTCCTACGAGCAGTACTTC	CASSKRAEGASYEQYF
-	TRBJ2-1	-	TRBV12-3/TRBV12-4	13	-	CASSWGQGSSGFF